The clone carrying this T cell receptor beta chain has ten or more counts. Its antigen is undetermined. One end of the junction is discordant with germline, which a read error may explain. CDR1 is SGHRS, CDR2 YFSETQ, per germline. This CDR3 spans 15 amino acids. The sample is drawn from a study of T-cell reconstitution after alpha-beta-depleted transplantation in children. Study outcomes and limitations: Some patients owed their high day-60 TCRbeta diversity to surviving recipient T cells and thymic progenitors. Expanded graft clones, several hundred of them, were reportedly the source of alpha-beta T cells about two months after transplant.

Construction of the TCRbeta library involved unique molecular identifiers. TCRdb re-analysed the PCR reads in MiXCR, keeping a single row per CDR3 protein. Here the sample spans 65,000 to 90,000 distinct CDR3 sequences, approximately 11% being singletons. The V gene is TRBV5-1, the J gene TRBJ2-1; 8 bases are a match to TRBD2. The source material was PBMCs, sampled before TCRalphabeta/CD19-depleted stem cell transplant. This clonotype was sampled from a boy between 10 and 17 years old with acute myeloid leukemia, due to receive a stem cell transplant. The CDR3 reads CASTLSGGSYNEQFF. Here the CDR3 DNA reads TGCGCCAGCACCTTGAGCGGGGGCTCCTACAATGAGCAGTTCTTC.